The 27 T cell receptor beta chains listed next were all sequenced from one sample in a study of blood T cell repertoires in COVID-19. TCRdb keeps only in-frame clones here, not all; method: immunoSEQ multiplex PCR. The sample includes 65,000 to 95,000 clones, under 80% seen only once; the top ten take approximately 40%. Source material: peripheral blood. The receptors here all came from a man between 60 and 75 years old with COVID-19, enrolled during active disease.

CDR3 nucleotides: TGTGCCAGCAGCCCCCCGAGGGAGCAGTACTTC. Protein sequence: CASSPPREQYF. The chain carries TRBV14 and TRBJ2-7, with unresolved D. This CDR3 spans 11 amino acids. V was trimmed by 4 bases and J by 7 bases, leaving 8 bases between them. Germline lookup yields CDR1 SGHDN and CDR2 FVKESK.

There are a few counts of this clone. The chain combines TRBV30 with TRBJ1-1; tentative D call: TRBD1 (6 bases). The ends were cut back, 1 base at V and 5 bases at J, with 17 bases in the middle. Germline V CDR1 and CDR2: GTSNPN, SVGIG (reference sequence). This CDR3 spans 15 amino acids. This CDR3 is CAWSALRPQGTEAFF. The CDR3 DNA reads as TGTGCCTGGAGTGCACTAAGGCCTCAGGGGACTGAAGCTTTCTTT. Based on the CDR3 plus reference TRBV30 and TRBJ1-1, the full variable domain is SQTIHQWPATLVQPVGSPLSLECTVEGTSNPNLYWYRQAAGRGLQLLFYSVGIGQISSEVPQNLSASRPQDRQFILSSKKLLLSDSGFYLCAWSALRPQGTEAFFGQGTRLTVV.

The chain combines TRBV2 with TRBJ2-2, with a weak D call TRBD1 (7 bases). Germline V gene lookup returns CDR1 SNHLY and CDR2 FYNNEI. The CDR3 has 12 amino acids. The chain's CDR3 is CATRGATGELFF. The CDR3 DNA reads as TGTGCGACCAGGGGGGCCACCGGGGAGCTGTTTTTT. The whole variable domain, filled in from reference TRBV2 and TRBJ2-2, reads EPEVTQTPSHQVTQMGQEVILRCVPISNHLYFYWYRQILGQKVEFLVSFYNNEISEKSEIFDDQFSVERPDGSNFTLKIRSTKLEDSAMYFCATRGATGELFFGEGSRLTVL.

Details on this clone: A single base is all that separates this from a far larger clone, so a read error is likely. Other DNA sequences from this sample encode an identical CDR3 as well. This chain joins TRBV5-5 and TRBJ2-3; 9 bases line up with TRBD2. The V segment lost 3 bases and the J segment 14 bases; nucleotides outside the gene matches: 19. The CDR3 totals 16 residues. Per the germline V gene, CDR1 is SGHKS and CDR2 is YYEKEE (reference sequence). CDR3 region: CASSWGGGGRALPGYF. The CDR3 region has the DNA TGTGCCAGCAGCTGGGGAGGGGGCGGGAGGGCCCTCCCTGGGTATTTT.

The rearrangement uses TRBV19 and TRBJ1-4, with 10 bases fitting TRBD1. The junction had 8 bases not matched to a gene; V was cut back by 5 bases and J by 8 bases. The CDR3 has 15 amino acids. CDR1 LNHDA and CDR2 SQIVND come from the germline V gene (reference sequence). The CDR3 region is CASSLPGQGHEKLFF. The CDR3 DNA sequence: TGTGCCAGTAGTCTACCGGGACAGGGGCACGAAAAACTGTTTTTT.

The V and J genes are TRBV2 and TRBJ1-5; TRBD1 matches at 9 bases. This CDR3 has 14 amino acids. After removal of 7 bases from V and 7 bases from J, the junction contained 8 bases not matched to a gene. CDR1 and CDR2 from the germline V gene are SNHLY and FYNNEI. DNA for the CDR3: TGTGCCAGCAAAGAAGGACAGGGGAGACAGCCCCAGCATTTT. Residues: CASKEGQGRQPQHF.

The chain links TRBV11-2 to TRBJ2-5; 7 bases align to TRBD1. The CDR3 is 15 residues long. V lost 6 bases and J lost 2; bases outside the gene matches: 9. Germline-derived CDR1 and CDR2 are SGHAT and FQNNGV. CDR3 loop: CASSLGRGIQETQYF. The CDR3 DNA reads TGTGCCAGCAGTTTGGGCAGGGGGATTCAAGAGACCCAGTACTTC.

The V gene is TRBV20-1, the J gene TRBJ1-2; D gene unclear. Trimming removed 3 bases from V and 8 bases from J, with 10 bases in between. The CDR3 runs to 11 residues. Germline lookup yields CDR1 DFQATT and CDR2 SNEGSKA (reference sequence). The CDR3: CSARRTEGYTF. For the CDR3, the DNA is TGCAGTGCTAGGAGGACTGAGGGCTACACCTTC.

This clone showed up just a few times. V is TRBV9 and J is TRBJ1-2; the D gene is possibly TRBD1 (5 bases). V lost 0 bases and J 4 bases, leaving 10 bases between the germline ends. In germline, CDR1 is SGDLS, CDR2 YYNGEE. The CDR3 runs to 14 residues. The CDR3 loop reads CASSVGQGSYGYTF. As DNA, the CDR3 is TGTGCCAGCAGCGTAGGGCAGGGAAGCTATGGCTACACCTTC. Using reference TRBV9 and TRBJ1-2 for the parts outside the CDR3, the full variable domain is DSGVTQTPKHLITATGQRVTLRCSPRSGDLSVYWYQQSLDQGLQFLIQYYNGEERAKGNILERFSAQQFPDLHSELNLSSLELGDSALYFCASSVGQGSYGYTFGSGTRLTVV.

The J gene is TRBJ1-3, the V gene TRBV6-1; no clear D gene. The CDR3 length is 17 residues. Germline assignment: CDR1 MNHNS and CDR2 SASEGT. Trimming removed 1 base from V and 0 bases from J, with 13 bases in between. CDR3 sequence reads: CASSEVDTHFSGNTIYF. In nucleotides, the CDR3 is TGTGCCAGCAGTGAAGTAGACACCCATTTCTCTGGAAACACCATATATTTT.

This chain uses TRBV5-4 with TRBJ2-5, with D perhaps matching TRBD1 (6 bases). Trimming left V 0 bases short and J 5 bases short, with 14 bases between. The germline V gene has CDR1 SGHNT and CDR2 YYREEE (reference sequence). The CDR3 spans 15 residues. This CDR3 is CASSLDDTGHETQYF. The CDR3, as DNA: TGTGCCAGCAGCTTGGACGATACAGGGCATGAGACCCAGTACTTC.

This sequence joins TRBV27 and TRBJ2-7; TRBD2 agrees at 8 bases. The CDR3 spans 14 residues. CDR1 is MNHEY and CDR2 is SMNVEV in the germline V gene (reference sequence). V was clipped by 5 bases and J by 7 bases; unmatched bases: 10. In DNA form, the CDR3 reads TGTGCCAGCAGTATTACCCCGGGAGGGCGTGAGCAGTACTTC. Translation gives CASSITPGGREQYF.

V usage is TRBV5-8 and J usage is TRBJ2-7; 9 nucleotides match TRBD1. This CDR3 spans 13 amino acids. Germline CDR1 is SGHTS and CDR2 is YDEGEE. Trimming cost V 4 bases and J 5 bases; bases outside gene matches: 4. The CDR3 bases are TGTGCCAGCAGCACCTGGGACAGGGACGAGCAGTACTTC. Encoded protein: CASSTWDRDEQYF.

The chain combines TRBV7-2 with TRBJ1-1; unclear D gene. The CDR3 loop spans 14 amino acids. V was trimmed by 7 bases and J by 1 base, leaving 13 bases between them. In germline, CDR1 is SGHTA, CDR2 FQGNSA. DNA of the CDR3: TGTGCCAGCACCCGAAGGAGGGAGAACACTGAAGCTTTCTTT. Translated: CASTRRRENTEAFF. The variable domain in full, with the rest retrieved from reference TRBV7-2 and TRBJ1-1, is GAGVSQSPSNKVTEKGKDVELRCDPISGHTALYWYRQSLGQGLEFLIYFQGNSAPDKSGLPSDRFSAERTGGSVSTLTIQRTQQEDSAVYLCASTRRRENTEAFFGQGTRLTVV.

The V gene is TRBV12-3 or TRBV12-4, the J gene TRBJ1-6; no definite D call. V lost 3 bases to trimming and J lost 6 bases, with 3 bases between them. The CDR3 length is 12 residues. CDR3 nucleotide sequence: TGTGCCAGCAGTTTCGGTAATTCACCCCTCCACTTT. It specifies CASSFGNSPLHF.

This rearrangement joins TRBV29-1 to TRBJ1-2, with TRBD1 matching over 9 bases. V was pared by 6 bases and J by 4 bases, with 3 bases of the junction left unmatched. Germline V gives CDR1 SQVTM, CDR2 ANQGSEA. CDR3 length: 12 amino acids. The CDR3 loop reads CSVRQGVYGYTF. As DNA, the CDR3 is TGCAGCGTACGACAGGGGGTCTATGGCTACACCTTC. The whole variable domain, remainder taken from reference TRBV29-1 and TRBJ1-2, is SAVISQKPSRDICQRGTSLTIQCQVDSQVTMMFWYRQQPGQSLTLIATANQGSEATYESGFVIDKFPISRPNLTFSTLTVSNMSPEDSSIYLCSVRQGVYGYTFGSGTRLTVV.

The J gene is TRBJ2-1, the V gene TRBV9; D possibly corresponds to TRBD1 (6 bases). Germline CDR1 reads SGDLS; CDR2 reads YYNGEE. The CDR3 extends over 16 amino acids. The V end was cut by 3 bases, the J end by 9 bases, with 22 bases between. For the CDR3, the DNA is TGTGCCAGCAGCGAGAGCAGGGACACCCTTCGTGCTGAGCAGTTCTTC. Its translation is CASSESRDTLRAEQFF.

The rearrangement joins TRBV4-1 to TRBJ2-1, with 10 nucleotides matching TRBD2. The germline V gene encodes CDR1 MGHRA and CDR2 YSYEKL. The CDR3 consists of 15 residues. Trimming removed 5 bases from V and 7 bases from J; junction bases left unmatched: 8. In DNA, the CDR3 is TGCGCCAGCAGCTACGAGCGGGAGGGCTGGAATGAGCAGTTCTTC. As protein: CASSYEREGWNEQFF.

V is TRBV2 and J is TRBJ1-3; a possible D gene is TRBD1 (5 bases). The CDR3 has 16 residues. V shed 6 bases and J shed 4 bases, with 19 bases lying between them. Germline V lookup: CDR1 SNHLY, CDR2 FYNNEI. The CDR3 protein is CASSPRQRRSGNTIYF. CDR3 in DNA: TGTGCCAGCAGCCCGAGACAGAGACGGTCAGGAAACACCATATATTTT.

The chain has TRBV3-1 (or the pseudogene TRBV3-2) and TRBJ1-6, with 7 bases matching TRBD1. The length of the CDR3 is 13 residues. V was pared by 2 bases and J by 8 bases, with 0 bases of the junction left unmatched. Germline CDR1 is LGHDT and CDR2 is YNNKEL (reference sequence). The CDR3 nucleotides read TGTGCCAGCAGCCAACAGGGGGATTCACCCCTCCACTTT. Encoded protein: CASSQQGDSPLHF.

This clone appeared a few times. The V call is TRBV20-1, the J call TRBJ1-2; D not resolved. The V end was cut by 3 bases, the J end by 4 bases, with 9 bases between. Germline V gene sequence: CDR1 DFQATT, CDR2 SNEGSKA (reference sequence). The CDR3 runs 12 residues. CDR3 amino acids: CSASFLSYGYTF. The DNA of the CDR3 is TGCAGTGCTAGTTTTCTCAGCTATGGCTACACCTTC.

The V call is TRBV28, the J call TRBJ2-3; unclear D gene. The CDR3 loop spans 15 amino acids. V was trimmed by 5 bases and J by 2 bases, leaving 14 bases between them. Germline CDR1 MDHEN, CDR2 SYDVKM. The CDR3 reads CASSPYGYNTDTQYF. DNA for the CDR3: TGTGCCAGCAGTCCTTACGGGTACAACACAGATACGCAGTATTTT.

This clone was counted only a few times. The chain carries TRBV6-1 and TRBJ1-5, with a weak D call TRBD1 (6 bases). Trimming shortened V by 4 bases and J by 0 bases, and 16 bases separated the two germline ends. Looked up from germline, CDR1 is MNHNS and CDR2 is SASEGT. The length of the CDR3 is 17 residues. For the CDR3, the DNA is TGTGCCAGCAGTGGGCCTCCTCGGACAGTTAGCAATCAGCCCCAGCATTTT. Its translation: CASSGPPRTVSNQPQHF.

The chain links TRBV19 to TRBJ1-2; 7 bases fit TRBD1. V lost 5 bases and J lost 4; bases outside the gene matches: 7. Germline V lookup: CDR1 LNHDA, CDR2 SQIVND (reference sequence). CDR3 length: 14 residues. Here the CDR3 DNA reads TGTGCCAGTAGTCTACAGGGGAGGTTCTATGGCTACACCTTC. Amino acid sequence: CASSLQGRFYGYTF.

This clone has more than one count but fewer than ten. The chain links TRBV12-3 or TRBV12-4 to TRBJ2-2; D call uncertain. The CDR3 loop spans 13 amino acids. Trimming removed 7 bases from V and 5 bases from J, with 11 bases in between. The CDR3 bases are TGTGCCAGCAAACAGAAGTCGACCGGGGAGCTGTTTTTT. It codes for CASKQKSTGELFF.

This clone has just a few counts. This chain joins TRBV3-1 (or the pseudogene TRBV3-2) and TRBJ2-5; 7 nucleotides line up with TRBD1. V was pared by 6 bases and J by 2 bases, with 6 bases of the junction left unmatched. CDR1 is LGHDT, CDR2 YNNKEL, per germline (reference sequence). This CDR3 is 14 amino acids long. The chain's CDR3 is CASSLGQAQETQYF. CDR3 nucleotide sequence: TGTGCCAGCAGTCTAGGACAGGCGCAAGAGACCCAGTACTTC.

This clone was detected only a few times. The V call is TRBV19, the J call TRBJ1-5; 7 bases map to TRBD1. Germline trimming cut 3 bases from V and 0 bases from J; bases unmatched to any gene: 8. Germline-derived CDR1 and CDR2 are LNHDA and SQIVND (reference sequence). This CDR3 contains 17 residues. CDR3 in DNA: TGTGCCAGTAGTATTCTACCAGGGGGGATTAGCAATCAGCCCCAGCATTTT. Translating gives CASSILPGGISNQPQHF. Full variable domain (rest looked up from reference TRBV19 and TRBJ1-5): DGGITQSPKYLFRKEGQNVTLSCEQNLNHDAMYWYRQDPGQGLRLIYYSQIVNDFQKGDIAEGYSVSREKKESFPLTVTSAQKNPTAFYLCASSILPGGISNQPQHFGDGTRLSIL.